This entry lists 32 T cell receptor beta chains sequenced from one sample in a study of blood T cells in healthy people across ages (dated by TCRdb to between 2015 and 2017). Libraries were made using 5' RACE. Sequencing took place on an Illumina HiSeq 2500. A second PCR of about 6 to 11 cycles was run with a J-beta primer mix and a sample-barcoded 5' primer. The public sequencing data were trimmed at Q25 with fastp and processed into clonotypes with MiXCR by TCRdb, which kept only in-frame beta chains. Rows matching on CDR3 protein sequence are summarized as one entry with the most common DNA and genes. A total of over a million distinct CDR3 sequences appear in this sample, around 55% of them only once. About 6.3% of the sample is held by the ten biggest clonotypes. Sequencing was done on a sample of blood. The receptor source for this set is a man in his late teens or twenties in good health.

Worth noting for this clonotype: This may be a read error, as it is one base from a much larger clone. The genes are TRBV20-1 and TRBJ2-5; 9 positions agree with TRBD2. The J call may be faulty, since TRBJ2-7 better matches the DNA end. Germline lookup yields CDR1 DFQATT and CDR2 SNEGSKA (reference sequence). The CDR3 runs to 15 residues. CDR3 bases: TGCAGTGCTAGTCTGAGGACTAGCGTGACCTACGAGCAGTACTTC. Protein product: CSASLRTSVTYEQYF.

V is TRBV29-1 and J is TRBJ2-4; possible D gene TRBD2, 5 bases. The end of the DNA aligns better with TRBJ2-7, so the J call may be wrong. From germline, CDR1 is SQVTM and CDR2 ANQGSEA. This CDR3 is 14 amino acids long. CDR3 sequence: CSVVGGRTSYEQYF. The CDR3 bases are TGCAGCGTTGTGGGCGGGCGGACCTCCTACGAGCAGTACTTC.

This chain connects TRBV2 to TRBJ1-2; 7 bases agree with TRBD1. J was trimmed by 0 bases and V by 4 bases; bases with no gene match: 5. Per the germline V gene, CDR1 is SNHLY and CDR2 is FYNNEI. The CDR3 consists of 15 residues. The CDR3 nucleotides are TGTGCCAGCAGTGGATGGACAGGAACTAACTATGGCTACACCTTC. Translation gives CASSGWTGTNYGYTF.

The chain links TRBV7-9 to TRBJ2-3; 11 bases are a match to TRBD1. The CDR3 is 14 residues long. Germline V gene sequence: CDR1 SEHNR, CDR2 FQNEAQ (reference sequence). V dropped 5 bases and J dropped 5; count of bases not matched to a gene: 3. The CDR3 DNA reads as TGTGCCAGCAGCCGGACAGGGGGCGTAGATACGCAGTATTTT. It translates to CASSRTGGVDTQYF.

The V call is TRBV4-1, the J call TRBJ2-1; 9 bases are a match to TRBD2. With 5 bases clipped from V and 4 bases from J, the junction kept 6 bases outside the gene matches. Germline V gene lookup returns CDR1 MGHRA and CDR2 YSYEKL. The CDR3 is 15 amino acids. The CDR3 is CASSAPGLAYNEQFF. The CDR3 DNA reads TGCGCCAGCAGCGCCCCGGGACTAGCTTACAATGAGCAGTTCTTC.

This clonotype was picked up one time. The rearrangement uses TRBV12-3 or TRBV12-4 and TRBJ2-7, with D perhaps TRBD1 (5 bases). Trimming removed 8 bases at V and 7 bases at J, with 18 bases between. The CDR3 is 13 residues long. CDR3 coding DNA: TGTGCCAGCGGTCCGCGCAGGGTGGGAGAGCAGTACTTC. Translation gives CASGPRRVGEQYF.

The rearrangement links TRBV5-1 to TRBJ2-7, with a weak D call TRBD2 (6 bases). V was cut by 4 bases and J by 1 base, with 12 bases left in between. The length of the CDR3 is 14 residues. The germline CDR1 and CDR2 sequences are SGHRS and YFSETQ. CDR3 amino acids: CASSGRQGSYEQYF. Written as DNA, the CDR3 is TGCGCCAGCAGCGGGAGGCAGGGATCCTACGAGCAGTACTTC. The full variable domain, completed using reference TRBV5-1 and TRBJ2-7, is KAGVTQTPRYLIKTRGQQVTLSCSPISGHRSVSWYQQTPGQGLQFLFEYFSETQRNKGNFPGRFSGRQFSNSRSEMNVSTLELGDSALYLCASSGRQGSYEQYFGPGTRLTVT.

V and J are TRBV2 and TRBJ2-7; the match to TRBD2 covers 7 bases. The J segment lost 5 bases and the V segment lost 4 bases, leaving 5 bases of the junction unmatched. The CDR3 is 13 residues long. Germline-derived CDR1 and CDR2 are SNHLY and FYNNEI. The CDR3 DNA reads TGTGCCAGCAGTGCCAGCGGGATGGACGAGCAGTACTTC. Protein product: CASSASGMDEQYF.

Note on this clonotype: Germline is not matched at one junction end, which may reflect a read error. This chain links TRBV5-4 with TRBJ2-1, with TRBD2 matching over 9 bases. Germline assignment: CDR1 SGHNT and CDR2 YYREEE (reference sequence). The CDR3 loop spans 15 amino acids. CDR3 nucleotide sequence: TGTGACAGCAGCTGCGGCGGGGGGGCCATCAATGAGCAGTTCTTC. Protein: CDSSCGGGAINEQFF.

The CDR3 DNA follows: TGCAGCGGCCTAAGGGACAGGGGAGCAGGAGTGACCCAGTACTTC. Translating it yields CSGLRDRGAGVTQYF. The chain has TRBV29-1 and TRBJ2-5, with 10 bases identical to TRBD1. Germline loops: CDR1 SQVTM, CDR2 ANQGSEA. CDR3 length: 15 amino acids. The J segment lost 7 bases and the V segment lost 7 bases, leaving 15 bases of the junction unmatched.

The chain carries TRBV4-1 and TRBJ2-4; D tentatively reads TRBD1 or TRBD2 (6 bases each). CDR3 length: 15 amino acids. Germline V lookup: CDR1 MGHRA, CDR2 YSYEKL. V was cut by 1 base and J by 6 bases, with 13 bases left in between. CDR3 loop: CASSQVGGKGNIQYF. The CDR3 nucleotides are TGCGCCAGCAGCCAAGTAGGGGGGAAGGGAAACATTCAGTACTTC.

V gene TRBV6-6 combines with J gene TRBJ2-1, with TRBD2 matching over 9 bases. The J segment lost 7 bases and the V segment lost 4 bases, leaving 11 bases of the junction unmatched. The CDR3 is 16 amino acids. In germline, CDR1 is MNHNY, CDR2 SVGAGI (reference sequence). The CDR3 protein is CASSFIAGEKSNEQFF. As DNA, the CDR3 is TGTGCCAGCAGTTTTATAGCGGGAGAGAAATCAAATGAGCAGTTCTTC.

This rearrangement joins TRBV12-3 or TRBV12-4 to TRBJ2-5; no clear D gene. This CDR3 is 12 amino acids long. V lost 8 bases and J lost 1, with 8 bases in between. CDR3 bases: TGTGCCAGCGGGCAGACCCAAGAGACCCAGTACTTC. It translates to CASGQTQETQYF.

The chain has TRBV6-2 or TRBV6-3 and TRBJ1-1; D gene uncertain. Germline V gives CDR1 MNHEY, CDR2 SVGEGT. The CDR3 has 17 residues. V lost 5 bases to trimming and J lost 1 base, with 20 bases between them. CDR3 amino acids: CASSLRPLGQTNTEAFF. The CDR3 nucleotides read TGTGCCAGCAGTCTTAGACCCTTAGGGCAGACGAACACTGAAGCTTTCTTT.

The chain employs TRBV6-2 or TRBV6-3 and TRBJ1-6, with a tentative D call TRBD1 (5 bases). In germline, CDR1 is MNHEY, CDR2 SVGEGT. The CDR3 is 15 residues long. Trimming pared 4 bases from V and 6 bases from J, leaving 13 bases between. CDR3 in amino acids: CASSFQGGGNSPLHF. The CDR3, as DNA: TGTGCCAGCAGTTTCCAGGGAGGTGGTAATTCACCCCTCCACTTT.

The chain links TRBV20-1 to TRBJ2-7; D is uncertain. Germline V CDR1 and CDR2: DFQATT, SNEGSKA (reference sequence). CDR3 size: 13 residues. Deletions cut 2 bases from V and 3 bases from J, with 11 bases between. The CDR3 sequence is CSARQASIYEQYF. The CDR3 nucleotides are TGCAGTGCTAGACAAGCAAGTATCTACGAGCAGTACTTC.

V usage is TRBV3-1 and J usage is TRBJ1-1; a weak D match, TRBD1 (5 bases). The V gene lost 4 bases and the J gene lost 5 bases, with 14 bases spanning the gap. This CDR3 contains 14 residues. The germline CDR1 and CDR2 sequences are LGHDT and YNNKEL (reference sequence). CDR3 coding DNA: TGTGCCAGCAGCCTGGGGACTCTGGGAACTGAAGCTTTCTTT. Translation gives CASSLGTLGTEAFF.

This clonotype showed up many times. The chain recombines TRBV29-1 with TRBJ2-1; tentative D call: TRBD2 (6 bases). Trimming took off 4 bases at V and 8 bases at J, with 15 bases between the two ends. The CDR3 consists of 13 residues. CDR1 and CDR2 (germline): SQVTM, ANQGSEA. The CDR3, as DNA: TGCAGCGTTGCCGGGACCCGGGAGTATGAGCAGTTCTTC. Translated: CSVAGTREYEQFF.

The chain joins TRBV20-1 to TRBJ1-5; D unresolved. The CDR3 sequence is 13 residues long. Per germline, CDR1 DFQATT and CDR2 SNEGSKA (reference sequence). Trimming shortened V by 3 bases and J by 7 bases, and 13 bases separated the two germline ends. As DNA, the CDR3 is TGCAGTGCTAGGACCCGAGGCTCACAGCCCCAGCATTTT. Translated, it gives CSARTRGSQPQHF.

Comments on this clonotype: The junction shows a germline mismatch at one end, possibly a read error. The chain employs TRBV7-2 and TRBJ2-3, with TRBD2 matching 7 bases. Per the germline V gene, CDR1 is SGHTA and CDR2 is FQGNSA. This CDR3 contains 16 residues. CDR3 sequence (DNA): TGTGCCAACAGCTTAGGCCTAGCGGAGTTCACAGATACGCAGTATTTT. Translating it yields CANSLGLAEFTDTQYF. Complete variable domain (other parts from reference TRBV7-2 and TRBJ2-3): GAGVSQSPSNKVTEKGKDVELRCDPISGHTALYWYRQSLGQGLEFLIYFQGNSAPDKSGLPSDRFSAERTGGSVSTLTIQRTQQEDSAVYLCANSLGLAEFTDTQYFGPGTRLTVL.

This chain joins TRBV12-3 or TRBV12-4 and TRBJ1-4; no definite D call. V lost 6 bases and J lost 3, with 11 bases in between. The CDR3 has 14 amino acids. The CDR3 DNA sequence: TGTGCCAGCAGCCCTGGGCCCTCTAATGAAAAACTGTTTTTT. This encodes CASSPGPSNEKLFF.

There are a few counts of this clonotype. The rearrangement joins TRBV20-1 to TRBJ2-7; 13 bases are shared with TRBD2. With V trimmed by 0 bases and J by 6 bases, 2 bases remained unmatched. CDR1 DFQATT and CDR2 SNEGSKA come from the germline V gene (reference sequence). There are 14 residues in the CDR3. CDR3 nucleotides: TGCAGTGCTAGAGATGGACTAGCGGGAGTCGAGCAGTACTTC. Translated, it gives CSARDGLAGVEQYF.

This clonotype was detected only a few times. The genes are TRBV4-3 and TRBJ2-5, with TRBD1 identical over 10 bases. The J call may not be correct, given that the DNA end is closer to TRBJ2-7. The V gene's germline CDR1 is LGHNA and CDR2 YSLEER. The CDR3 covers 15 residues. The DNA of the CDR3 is TGCGCCAGCAGCCAATCCGGACAGGGGGTGGGCGAGCAGTACTTC. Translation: CASSQSGQGVGEQYF.

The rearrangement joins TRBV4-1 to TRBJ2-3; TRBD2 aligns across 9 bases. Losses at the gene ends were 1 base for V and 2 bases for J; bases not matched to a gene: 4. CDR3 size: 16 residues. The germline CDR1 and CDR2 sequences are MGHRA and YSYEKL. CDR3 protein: CASSQAPSGATDTQYF. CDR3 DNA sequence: TGCGCCAGCAGCCAAGCTCCTAGCGGGGCCACAGATACGCAGTATTTT.

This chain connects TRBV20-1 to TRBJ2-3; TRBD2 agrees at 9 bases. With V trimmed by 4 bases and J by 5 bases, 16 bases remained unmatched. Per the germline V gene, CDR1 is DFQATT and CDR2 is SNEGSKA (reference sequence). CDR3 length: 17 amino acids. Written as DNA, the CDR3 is TGCAGTGCTAATCCCACGCGGGGGGGCCGGAGGATAGATACGCAGTATTTT. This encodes CSANPTRGGRRIDTQYF.

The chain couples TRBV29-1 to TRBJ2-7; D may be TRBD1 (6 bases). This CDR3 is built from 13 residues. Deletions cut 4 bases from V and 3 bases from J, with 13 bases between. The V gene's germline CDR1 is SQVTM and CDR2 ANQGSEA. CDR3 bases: TGCAGCGTTGGGGGCCAGGGACACTACGAGCAGTACTTC. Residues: CSVGGQGHYEQYF.

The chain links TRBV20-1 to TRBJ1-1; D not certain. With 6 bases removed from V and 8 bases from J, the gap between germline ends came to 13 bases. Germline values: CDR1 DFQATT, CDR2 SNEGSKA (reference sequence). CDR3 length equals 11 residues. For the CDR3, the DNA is TGCAGTGCCCGGACTCAGAGCGAAGCTTTCTTT. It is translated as CSARTQSEAFF.

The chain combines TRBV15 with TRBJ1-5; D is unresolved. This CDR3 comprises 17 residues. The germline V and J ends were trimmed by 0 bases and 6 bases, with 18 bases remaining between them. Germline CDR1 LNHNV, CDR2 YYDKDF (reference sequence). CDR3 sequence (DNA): TGTGCCACCAGCAGAGATTACAAACAAGGCGACCGTCAGCCCCAGCATTTT. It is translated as CATSRDYKQGDRQPQHF.

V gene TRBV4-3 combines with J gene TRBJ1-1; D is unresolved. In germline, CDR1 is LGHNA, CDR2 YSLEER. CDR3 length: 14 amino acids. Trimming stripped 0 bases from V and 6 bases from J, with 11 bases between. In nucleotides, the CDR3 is TGCGCCAGCAGCCAAGATGCCCCCCATCCTGAAGCTTTCTTT. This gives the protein CASSQDAPHPEAFF.

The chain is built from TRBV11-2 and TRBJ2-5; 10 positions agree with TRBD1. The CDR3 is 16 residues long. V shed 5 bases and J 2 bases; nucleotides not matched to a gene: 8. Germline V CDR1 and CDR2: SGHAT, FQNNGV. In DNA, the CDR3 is TGTGCCAGCAGCCGCCATCAGGGACAGGGGCAAGAGACCCAGTACTTC. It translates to CASSRHQGQGQETQYF.

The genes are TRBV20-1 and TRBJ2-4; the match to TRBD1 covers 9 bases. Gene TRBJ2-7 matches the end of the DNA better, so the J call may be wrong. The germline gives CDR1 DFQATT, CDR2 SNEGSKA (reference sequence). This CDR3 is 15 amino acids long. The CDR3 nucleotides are TGCAGTGCTAGAGGTTCCGGGACAGGGCTTAACGAGCAGTACTTC. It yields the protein CSARGSGTGLNEQYF.

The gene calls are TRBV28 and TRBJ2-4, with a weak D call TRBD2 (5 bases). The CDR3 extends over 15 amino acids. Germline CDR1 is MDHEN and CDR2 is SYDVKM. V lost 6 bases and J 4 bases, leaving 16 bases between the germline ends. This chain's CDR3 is CASSPGLLKKNIQYF. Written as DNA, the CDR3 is TGTGCCAGCAGCCCTGGACTCCTTAAAAAAAACATTCAGTACTTC.